The 20 T cell receptor beta chains below all came from one sample that was sequenced in a study of cytomegalovirus exposure and HLA in healthy donors. Both 60 Vbeta primers and 13 Jbeta primers went into the PCR. Clones were read by immunoSEQ multiplex PCR, and TCRdb kept only the in-frame ones, dropping some. The sample lists around 130,000 clones, about 8.5% seen once, with about 5.5% in the top ten. What was sequenced was PBMCs. The receptor source for this set is a man aged 40-55 years in good health and CMV-seronegative.

This rearrangement joins TRBV7-9 to TRBJ2-1; no clear D. The CDR3 extends over 14 amino acids. Germline assignment: CDR1 SEHNR and CDR2 FQNEAQ (reference sequence). The V gene lost 4 bases and the J gene lost 9 bases, with 16 bases spanning the gap. The CDR3 loop is CASSSSARPFEQFF. CDR3 nucleotide sequence: TGTGCCAGCAGCTCCTCGGCGAGGCCGTTTGAGCAGTTCTTC.

This clone was seen more than once but under ten times. The V and J genes are TRBV6-5 and TRBJ2-2, with D perhaps TRBD1 (5 bases). With 8 bases removed from V and 1 base from J, the gap between germline ends came to 5 bases. CDR3 length: 12 residues. Germline V gene data show CDR1 as MNHEY and CDR2 as SVGAGI. In nucleotides, the CDR3 is TGTGCCAGCGGACAGAACACCGGGGAGCTGTTTTTT. It is translated as CASGQNTGELFF.

This clone has more than one count but fewer than ten. Distinct nucleotide sequences in the sample also encode this CDR3. The gene calls are TRBV6-5 and TRBJ1-1, with D possibly TRBD1 on 5 matching bases. The CDR3 consists of 15 residues. The germline V gene encodes CDR1 MNHEY and CDR2 SVGAGI. Trimming removed 2 bases from V and 3 bases from J, with 13 bases in between. The CDR3 nucleotides are TGTGCCAGCAGTTACCTACAGGTAACAGACACTGAAGCTTTCTTT. Translating gives CASSYLQVTDTEAFF.

J is TRBJ1-4 and V is TRBV9; D ambiguous. V was shortened by 4 bases and J by 8 bases, with 12 bases between the two germline ends. There are 13 residues in the CDR3. Germline assignment: CDR1 SGDLS and CDR2 YYNGEE. The CDR3 region has the DNA TGTGCCAGCAGCCCCGGGTCTAGAGAAAAACTGTTTTTT. Protein sequence: CASSPGSREKLFF. Variable domain in full (rest from reference TRBV9 and TRBJ1-4): DSGVTQTPKHLITATGQRVTLRCSPRSGDLSVYWYQQSLDQGLQFLIQYYNGEERAKGNILERFSAQQFPDLHSELNLSSLELGDSALYFCASSPGSREKLFFGSGTQLSVL.

The J gene is TRBJ2-7, the V gene TRBV15; 9 bases map to TRBD1. The CDR3 contains 13 residues. Trimming at V came to 3 bases and at J to 5 bases, leaving 2 bases not matched to a gene. CDR1 is LNHNV and CDR2 is YYDKDF in the germline V gene (reference sequence). CDR3 sequence: CATSSGQGNEQYF. In DNA, the CDR3 is TGTGCCACCAGCAGCGGACAGGGGAACGAGCAGTACTTC.

V usage is TRBV7-2 and J usage is TRBJ2-5, with D perhaps TRBD2 (5 bases). This CDR3 is 14 amino acids long. Trimming shortened V by 5 bases and J by 4 bases, and 14 bases separated the two germline ends. Germline V gene lookup returns CDR1 SGHTA and CDR2 FQGNSA. CDR3 in DNA: TGTGCCAGCAGCCCGGGGAAAGGCGGAGAGACCCAGTACTTC. It yields the protein CASSPGKGGETQYF.

This CDR3 is CASSFQVAPDGYTF. The CDR3 DNA follows: TGTGCCAGCAGTTTTCAAGTGGCCCCAGATGGCTACACCTTC. V usage is TRBV28 and J usage is TRBJ1-2; D is unresolved. The CDR3 sequence is 14 residues long. The germline CDR1 and CDR2 sequences are MDHEN and SYDVKM. V was shortened by 3 bases and J by 6 bases, with 14 bases between the two germline ends.

The J gene is TRBJ2-5, the V gene TRBV7-7, with a tentative D call TRBD2 (5 bases). The CDR3 runs to 13 residues. Germline loops: CDR1 SSHAT, CDR2 FNYEAQ (reference sequence). The germline V and J ends were trimmed by 4 bases and 7 bases, with 13 bases remaining between them. The CDR3 DNA sequence: TGTGCCAGCAGCTCCCTAGCCCTCGGGACCCAGTACTTC. It is translated as CASSSLALGTQYF. The variable domain in full, completed from reference TRBV7-7 and TRBJ2-5, reads GAGVSQSPRYKVTKRGQDVTLRCDPISSHATLYWYQQALGQGPEFLTYFNYEAQPDKSGLPSDRFSAERPEGSISTLTIQRTEQRDSAMYRCASSSLALGTQYFGPGTRLLVL.

V gene TRBV6-1 combines with J gene TRBJ2-7; D may be TRBD2 (7 bases). The CDR3 sequence is 14 residues long. Germline lookup yields CDR1 MNHNS and CDR2 SASEGT. With 6 bases removed from V and 2 bases from J, the gap between germline ends came to 14 bases. The CDR3: CASSLSGDTYEQYF. In DNA, the CDR3 is TGTGCCAGCAGCCTCAGCGGGGACACCTACGAGCAGTACTTC.

Concerning this clone itself: The junction shows a germline mismatch at one end, possibly a read error. Other DNA sequences within the sample encode an identical CDR3. CDR3 coding DNA: TGTGCCAGCAGCTTAGCGAGGAACTCTGGGGCCAACGTGCTGACTTTC. This sequence encodes CASSLARNSGANVLTF. The V and J genes are TRBV7-9 and TRBJ2-6; perhaps TRBD1 as D (5 bases). The germline gives CDR1 SEHNR, CDR2 FQNEAQ (reference sequence). The CDR3 covers 16 residues.

This clone turned up a few times. This chain connects TRBV19 to TRBJ2-1; possibly TRBD2 for D (6 bases). This CDR3 contains 13 residues. Germline V gives CDR1 LNHDA, CDR2 SQIVND (reference sequence). V lost 5 bases and J lost 5, with 10 bases in between. CDR3 bases: TGTGCCAGTAGTCTACCGGGGGACAATGAGCAGTTCTTC. This translates into CASSLPGDNEQFF.

The J gene is TRBJ1-2, the V gene TRBV7-9, with 7 bases fitting TRBD1. V trimming: 5 bases; J trimming: 2 bases; junction bases outside the gene matches: 2. Germline CDR1 and CDR2: SEHNR and FQNEAQ (reference sequence). There are 13 residues in the CDR3. The CDR3 bases are TGTGCCAGCAGCGTGGGACAGAACTATGGCTACACCTTC. It is translated as CASSVGQNYGYTF.

This chain connects TRBV28 to TRBJ2-7, with D perhaps matching TRBD1 (6 bases). CDR1 and CDR2 (germline): MDHEN, SYDVKM. The CDR3 length is 13 residues. Trimming took 8 bases from V and 3 from J, leaving 14 bases between them. The CDR3 nucleotides are TGTGCCAGCGGGGCAGGGGCCGACTACGAGCAGTACTTC. This codes for CASGAGADYEQYF.

In the case of this clone: Other DNA sequences from this sample encode an identical CDR3 as well. This chain links TRBV4-3 with TRBJ1-5; TRBD1 matches 7 bases. The CDR3 has 15 amino acids. Germline V lookup: CDR1 LGHNA, CDR2 YSLEER. V trimming: 3 bases; J trimming: 4 bases; junction bases outside the gene matches: 6. The CDR3 DNA sequence: TGCGCCAGCAGCCAGGATAACAGGGGTAATCAGCCCCAGCATTTT. It yields the protein CASSQDNRGNQPQHF.

The J gene is TRBJ2-7, the V gene TRBV20-1; 7 nucleotides align to TRBD1. The CDR3 runs 11 residues. Per the germline V gene, CDR1 is DFQATT and CDR2 is SNEGSKA (reference sequence). V was clipped by 6 bases and J by 4 bases; unmatched bases: 3. CDR3 in amino acids: CSADRDYEQYF. Written as DNA, the CDR3 is TGCAGTGCCGACAGGGATTACGAGCAGTACTTC.

This clone was detected only a few times. The chain links TRBV6-6 to TRBJ2-7, with D possibly matching TRBD2 (5 bases). Germline assignment: CDR1 MNHNY and CDR2 SVGAGI (reference sequence). The CDR3 runs 14 residues. V was cut by 7 bases and J by 4 bases, with 17 bases left in between. CDR3 bases: TGTGCCAGCACCAATCCGGGAACCGTGTACGAGCAGTACTTC. Encoded protein: CASTNPGTVYEQYF.

In this sample, this clone turned up a few times. The gene calls are TRBV4-1 and TRBJ1-1; D not certain. The CDR3 spans 14 residues. Germline V gives CDR1 MGHRA, CDR2 YSYEKL. The V and J ends lost 0 bases and 11 bases respectively, with 16 bases between them. The CDR3 region has the DNA TGCGCCAGCAGCCAAGAGGCGGGGTCCGAAGTGGCTTTCTTT. It is translated as CASSQEAGSEVAFF.

The chain carries TRBV13 and TRBJ1-1; possible D gene TRBD1, 6 bases. CDR1 and CDR2 from the germline V gene are PRHDT and FYEKMQ (reference sequence). This CDR3 is built from 14 residues. The V gene lost 1 base and the J gene lost 5 bases, with 11 bases spanning the gap. The CDR3 nucleotides read TGTGCCAGCAGCTTAGTGGCACAGGGTACTGAAGCTTTCTTT. Translated, it gives CASSLVAQGTEAFF. Based on the CDR3 plus reference TRBV13 and TRBJ1-1, the full variable domain is AAGVIQSPRHLIKEKRETATLKCYPIPRHDTVYWYQQGPGQDPQFLISFYEKMQSDKGSIPDRFSAQQFSDYHSELNMSSLELGDSALYFCASSLVAQGTEAFFGQGTRLTVV.

This clone was counted a few times. The chain carries TRBV7-3 and TRBJ2-7, with TRBD2 matching over 13 bases. The junction had 3 bases not matched to a gene; V was cut back by 5 bases and J by 2 bases. This CDR3 is 15 amino acids long. Germline CDR1 SGHTA, CDR2 FQGTGA. Here the CDR3 reads CASSVTSGGPYEQYF. CDR3 DNA sequence: TGTGCCAGCAGCGTGACTAGCGGGGGGCCCTACGAGCAGTACTTC.

V and J are TRBV18 and TRBJ2-5; D possibly corresponds to TRBD2 (6 bases). There are 14 residues in the CDR3. The germline gives CDR1 KGHSH, CDR2 LQKENI. Trimming took 2 bases from V and 1 from J, leaving 8 bases between them. The CDR3 region is CASSPNGGQETQYF. The CDR3 nucleotides read TGTGCCAGCTCACCAAACGGGGGCCAAGAGACCCAGTACTTC. The full variable domain, in which reference TRBV18 and TRBJ2-5 provide the parts outside the CDR3, is NAGVMQNPRHLVRRRGQEARLRCSPMKGHSHVYWYRQLPEEGLKFMVYLQKENIIDESGMPKERFSAEFPKEGPSILRIQQVVRGDSAAYFCASSPNGGQETQYFGPGTRLLVL.